Presented here are 4 T cell receptor beta chains from one specimen sequenced in a study of blood T cell repertoires in COVID-19. Data came from immunoSEQ multiplex PCR; TCRdb stores just in-frame clones and leaves some out. The repertoire holds around 200,000 clones, with approximately 85% as singletons. The specimen was peripheral blood. The receptor set was obtained from a woman older than 75 with acute or convalescent COVID-19.

The V call is TRBV27, the J call TRBJ1-1; 9 bases match TRBD1. This CDR3 spans 13 amino acids. From germline, CDR1 is MNHEY and CDR2 SMNVEV (reference sequence). V was clipped by 6 bases and J by 5 bases; unmatched bases: 4. CDR3 sequence: CASRGQGGTEAFF. CDR3 nucleotide sequence: TGTGCCAGCAGGGGACAGGGTGGGACTGAAGCTTTCTTT.

The rearrangement uses TRBV7-9 and TRBJ2-7; D is possibly TRBD2 (6 bases). The CDR3 contains 13 residues. Trimming stripped 2 bases from V and 5 bases from J, with 10 bases between. CDR1 and CDR2 (germline): SEHNR, FQNEAQ (reference sequence). The CDR3 nucleotides read TGTGCCAGCAGCTTACGGGAGACGGACGAGCAGTACTTC. Its protein is CASSLRETDEQYF.

The chain links TRBV7-9 to TRBJ1-2; the D is unclear. Germline assignment: CDR1 SEHNR and CDR2 FQNEAQ (reference sequence). V was clipped by 8 bases and J by 4 bases, with 17 bases between them. The CDR3 length is 14 residues. The CDR3 nucleotides read TGTGCCAGCGCCGGGAACAGAGGTCTCTATGGCTACACCTTC. This translates into CASAGNRGLYGYTF.

V gene TRBV11-3 combines with J gene TRBJ1-2, with D possibly TRBD1 on 5 matching bases. The CDR3 totals 15 residues. Germline V gives CDR1 SGHNT, CDR2 YENEEA. Trimming cost V 5 bases and J 3 bases, with 16 bases left between them. CDR3: CASSPRAGKDYGYTF. CDR3 nucleotides: TGTGCCAGCAGCCCCCGCGCAGGGAAGGACTATGGCTACACCTTC. The full variable domain, in which reference TRBV11-3 and TRBJ1-2 provide the parts outside the CDR3, is EAGVVQSPRYKIIEKKQPVAFWCNPISGHNTLYWYLQNLGQGPELLIRYENEEAVDDSQLPKDRFSAERLKGVDSTLKIQPAELGDSAVYLCASSPRAGKDYGYTFGSGTRLTVV.